These 8 T cell receptor beta chains came from one sample sequenced in a study of early stage breast cancer tumors. TCRdb's table, derived via immunoSEQ multiplex PCR, lists solely in-frame clones and lacks some. The table lists 4,000 to 5,000 clones, 64% of them singletons. What was sequenced was breast tumor tissue. These receptor sequences come from a person aged 45-60 years with breast cancer.

The rearrangement links TRBV28 to TRBJ2-7; unclear D gene. CDR3 length: 15 amino acids. Deletions cut 3 bases from V and 2 bases from J, with 14 bases between. The germline gives CDR1 MDHEN, CDR2 SYDVKM. This chain's CDR3 is CASSFWSGSPYEQYF. The CDR3 nucleotides are TGTGCCAGCAGTTTCTGGTCGGGCTCCCCCTACGAGCAGTACTTC.

The chain has TRBV7-2 and TRBJ2-2; no definite D call. The V gene lost 2 bases and the J gene lost 8 bases, with 6 bases spanning the gap. The CDR3 consists of 12 residues. Germline values: CDR1 SGHTA, CDR2 FQGNSA. The CDR3 reads CASSLLAGELFF. The CDR3 DNA follows: TGTGCCAGCAGCTTACTTGCGGGGGAGCTGTTTTTT.

This clone was detected only a few times. The V gene is TRBV13, the J gene TRBJ2-7, with D perhaps TRBD1 (6 bases). CDR3 size: 14 residues. Germline V gene lookup returns CDR1 PRHDT and CDR2 FYEKMQ (reference sequence). The ends were cut back, 0 bases at V and 3 bases at J, with 9 bases in the middle. The CDR3 spells CASSLGGAYYEQYF. The CDR3 nucleotides read TGTGCCAGCAGCTTAGGGGGGGCCTACTACGAGCAGTACTTC.

Relative to its sample, this clone is medium-sized. J is TRBJ2-5 and V is TRBV4-3; 10 bases are a match to TRBD1. This CDR3 contains 15 residues. The trim removed 2 bases at V and 7 bases at J, leaving 7 bases unmatched. Germline lookup yields CDR1 LGHNA and CDR2 YSLEER. The CDR3 spells CASSQSSGDRGTQYF. The CDR3 DNA reads TGCGCCAGCAGCCAATCGAGTGGGGACAGGGGGACCCAGTACTTC.

The CDR3 bases are TGTGCCAGCAGTCTCCGACAGTCCTACGAGCAGTACTTC. This encodes CASSLRQSYEQYF. This chain joins TRBV27 and TRBJ2-7, with D possibly matching TRBD1 (5 bases). CDR1 is MNHEY, CDR2 SMNVEV, per germline (reference sequence). CDR3 size: 13 residues. The V and J ends lost 5 bases and 1 base respectively, with 9 bases between them.

This clone occurred a few times. The genes are TRBV29-1 and TRBJ1-1; D possibly corresponds to TRBD1 (5 bases). The CDR3 extends over 14 amino acids. The germline V gene has CDR1 SQVTM and CDR2 ANQGSEA. V lost 6 bases, J lost 2 bases, and 16 bases lay in between. CDR3 sequence: CSVGADTDNTEAFF. CDR3 nucleotide sequence: TGCAGCGTCGGGGCCGACACAGACAACACTGAAGCTTTCTTT.

In nucleotides, the CDR3 is TGTGCCACCAGCAGAGATCACGGGTACAATGAGCAGTTCTTC. Residues: CATSRDHGYNEQFF. This rearrangement joins TRBV15 to TRBJ2-1; D gene unclear. The CDR3 totals 14 residues. The V gene's germline CDR1 is LNHNV and CDR2 YYDKDF (reference sequence). V was cut by 0 bases and J by 4 bases, with 7 bases left in between.

The CDR3 here is CASSVQQGFGYGYTF. The CDR3 DNA is TGTGCCAGCAGCGTACAGCAGGGATTTGGCTATGGCTACACCTTC. V gene TRBV21-1 combines with J gene TRBJ1-2; the table's D call of TRBD1 was not tested on the DNA. TRBV21-1 is marked as a pseudogene. The CDR3 contains 15 residues.